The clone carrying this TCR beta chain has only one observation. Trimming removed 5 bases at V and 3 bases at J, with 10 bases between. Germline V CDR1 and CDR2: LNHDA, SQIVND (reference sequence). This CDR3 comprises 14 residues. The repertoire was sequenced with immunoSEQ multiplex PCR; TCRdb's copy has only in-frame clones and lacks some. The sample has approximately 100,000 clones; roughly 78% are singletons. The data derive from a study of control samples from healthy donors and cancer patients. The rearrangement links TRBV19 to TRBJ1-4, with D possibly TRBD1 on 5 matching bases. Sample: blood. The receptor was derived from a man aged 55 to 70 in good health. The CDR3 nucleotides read TGTGCCAGTAGTCCTGGGGGAGCTAATGAAAAACTGTTTTTT. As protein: CASSPGGANEKLFF.